The 9 T cell receptor beta chains in this list originate from one sample, sequenced in a study of blood T cell repertoires in COVID-19. The table came from immunoSEQ multiplex PCR; TCRdb's copy has only in-frame clones and leaves some out. This table holds around 700,000 clones, 85% to 90% found once. The sequencing input was peripheral blood. The receptors shown here come from a woman aged 18-29 years with acute or convalescent COVID-19.

This chain joins TRBV6-2 or TRBV6-3 and TRBJ1-2; D is uncertain. The CDR3 is 16 amino acids. V was cut by 5 bases and J by 4 bases, with 20 bases left in between. The germline V gene has CDR1 MNHEY and CDR2 SVGEGT. The CDR3 coding sequence is TGTGCCAGCAGTAATTCCGTCGCAAGCGGCTTCTATGGCTACACCTTC. Encoded protein: CASSNSVASGFYGYTF.

The rearrangement uses TRBV7-8 and TRBJ1-6, with D maybe TRBD1 (5 bases). Germline-derived CDR1 and CDR2 are SGHVS and FQNEAQ. Trimming shortened V by 1 base and J by 2 bases, and 18 bases separated the two germline ends. CDR3 size: 19 residues. The CDR3, as DNA: TGTGCCAGCAGCTTAGGCTATAGGGGCCGGGGGGCCTATAATTCACCCCTCCACTTT. Encoded protein: CASSLGYRGRGAYNSPLHF. Together with reference TRBV7-8 and TRBJ1-6, the CDR3 gives the full variable domain: GAGVSQSPRYKVAKRGQDVALRCDPISGHVSLFWYQQALGQGPEFLTYFQNEAQLDKSGLPSDRFFAERPEGSVSTLKIQRTQQEDSAVYLCASSLGYRGRGAYNSPLHFGNGTRLTVT.

CDR3: CASSPQRGGYEQYF. CDR3 DNA: TGTGCCAGCAGCCCCCAGCGGGGGGGGTACGAGCAGTACTTC. This rearrangement joins TRBV7-9 to TRBJ2-7; TRBD2 matches 10 bases. The V gene end was trimmed by 5 bases and the J gene end by 4 bases; junction bases not matched to a gene: 5. CDR1 SEHNR and CDR2 FQNEAQ come from the germline V gene (reference sequence). CDR3 length: 14 residues.

The chain is built from TRBV29-1 and TRBJ2-2; D might be TRBD2 (6 bases). The CDR3 has 15 amino acids. The V gene's germline CDR1 is SQVTM and CDR2 ANQGSEA. Trimming took off 1 base at V and 7 bases at J, with 16 bases between the two ends. The CDR3 DNA reads TGCAGCGTTGAAGGGGACGCCGGGGAGGACGGGGAGCTGTTTTTT. It encodes CSVEGDAGEDGELFF.

The rearrangement links TRBV27 to TRBJ1-2; 10 nucleotides agree with TRBD1. The trim removed 6 bases at V and 4 bases at J, leaving 5 bases unmatched. The CDR3 totals 14 residues. Germline V gives CDR1 MNHEY, CDR2 SMNVEV (reference sequence). The chain's CDR3 is CASSTTGGSYGYTF. The CDR3 bases are TGTGCCAGCAGCACGACAGGGGGCAGCTATGGCTACACCTTC.

The chain couples TRBV4-1 to TRBJ2-7, with 7 bases matching TRBD1. Germline CDR1 reads MGHRA; CDR2 reads YSYEKL. The CDR3 consists of 15 residues. Trimming removed 0 bases from V and 3 bases from J; junction bases left unmatched: 5. CDR3 sequence reads: CASSQDDRVGYEQYF. CDR3 bases: TGCGCCAGCAGCCAAGATGACAGGGTGGGCTACGAGCAGTACTTC.

J is TRBJ1-2 and V is TRBV5-1, with 8 bases matching TRBD1. The CDR3 is 14 amino acids. In germline, CDR1 is SGHRS, CDR2 YFSETQ. V shed 4 bases and J 8 bases; nucleotides not matched to a gene: 10. In nucleotides, the CDR3 is TGCGCCAGCAGCGGAGTGACAGGGGTCGGAGGCTACACCTTC. Translating gives CASSGVTGVGGYTF.

As regards this clone: Other DNA sequences within the sample encode an identical CDR3. The chain has TRBV18 and TRBJ1-4; D gene unclear. The CDR3 totals 12 residues. The germline V gene encodes CDR1 KGHSH and CDR2 LQKENI. The V end was cut by 6 bases, the J end by 5 bases, with 7 bases between. The CDR3 loop reads CASSRLNEKLFF. CDR3 DNA: TGTGCCAGCTCGCGACTAAATGAAAAACTGTTTTTT.

This clone appeared a single time. This chain joins TRBV19 and TRBJ2-3; D might be TRBD1 (5 bases). The length of the CDR3 is 16 residues. V lost 3 bases to trimming and J lost 2 bases, with 15 bases between them. Germline assignment: CDR1 LNHDA and CDR2 SQIVND (reference sequence). CDR3 residues: CASSIPQRQPTDTQYF. The CDR3, as DNA: TGTGCCAGTAGTATCCCCCAGAGACAGCCCACAGATACGCAGTATTTT.